These 15 T cell receptor beta chains were sequenced from one sample in a study of CD4 T cells in relation to SARS-CoV-2 and coronaviruses. CD4+ T cells from unexposed donors were obtained before the COVID-19 pandemic (2011-2018). The cells were cultured for about ten days before CD4+ T cells were isolated. No cognate antigen is known for these TCRs. Data came from immunoSEQ multiplex PCR; TCRdb stores just in-frame clones and leaves some out. This table has some 21,000 clones, over 65% appearing once. The sequenced sample was CD4+ T cells from PBMCs, cultured in vitro. The receptor source for this set is a human donor in good health.

The rearrangement links TRBV6-1 to TRBJ2-5, with D possibly being TRBD1 (6 bases). The V gene's germline CDR1 is MNHNS and CDR2 SASEGT. Trimming pared 7 bases from V and 5 bases from J, leaving 17 bases between. The CDR3 runs to 14 residues. The CDR3 nucleotides are TGTGCCAGCAACTTCGGACAGTCTGGCGAGACCCAGTACTTC. Amino acid sequence: CASNFGQSGETQYF.

This rearrangement joins TRBV28 to TRBJ2-7; D gene ambiguous. Per germline, CDR1 MDHEN and CDR2 SYDVKM. The length of the CDR3 is 11 residues. Trimming took off 10 bases at V and 7 bases at J, with 14 bases between the two ends. The CDR3 DNA reads TGTGCCACCGACGGGCAAGCGGAGCAGTACTTC. Its protein product is CATDGQAEQYF.

The V call is TRBV5-1, the J call TRBJ2-2; maybe TRBD1 (7 bases). Germline CDR1 reads SGHRS; CDR2 reads YFSETQ. Trimming removed 5 bases from V and 4 bases from J, with 15 bases in between. The CDR3 has 15 amino acids. CDR3 amino acids: CASRRQGLGTGELFF. CDR3 DNA: TGCGCCAGCAGACGACAGGGACTCGGCACCGGGGAGCTGTTTTTT.

This rearrangement joins TRBV5-1 to TRBJ2-5; 14 bases agree with TRBD2. This CDR3 has 15 residues. With 3 bases clipped from V and 5 bases from J, the junction kept 3 bases outside the gene matches. Per the germline V gene, CDR1 is SGHRS and CDR2 is YFSETQ. The CDR3 DNA reads TGCGCCAGCAGCTGGGGGACTAGCGGGAGTGAGACCCAGTACTTC. Its protein is CASSWGTSGSETQYF.

This clone was detected only a few times. The rearrangement links TRBV27 to TRBJ1-2, with 8 bases aligning to TRBD1. CDR1 MNHEY and CDR2 SMNVEV come from the germline V gene (reference sequence). Trimming took 6 bases from V and 5 from J; bases not matched to a gene: 8. The CDR3 is made up of 14 amino acids. The CDR3 spells CASRPIGQGYGYTF. CDR3 DNA: TGTGCCAGCAGGCCAATCGGACAGGGTTATGGCTACACCTTC.

J is TRBJ2-7 and V is TRBV5-5; D might be TRBD2 (6 bases). Trimming took 0 bases from V and 3 from J, leaving 13 bases between them. CDR1 is SGHKS, CDR2 YYEKEE, per germline (reference sequence). This CDR3 contains 15 residues. The CDR3 bases are TGTGCCAGCAGCTTGGGTGCGGGGCGAGTCTACGAGCAGTACTTC. Amino acids: CASSLGAGRVYEQYF. Combining the CDR3 with reference TRBV5-5 and TRBJ2-7 gives the whole variable domain DAGVTQSPTHLIKTRGQQVTLRCSPISGHKSVSWYQQVLGQGPQFIFQYYEKEERGRGNFPDRFSARQFPNYSSELNVNALLLGDSALYLCASSLGAGRVYEQYFGPGTRLTVT.

This clone was detected only a few times. The V call is TRBV7-9, the J call TRBJ1-2; D possibly corresponds to TRBD1 (6 bases). Germline loops: CDR1 SEHNR, CDR2 FQNEAQ (reference sequence). Trimming cost V 1 base and J 4 bases, with 22 bases left between them. This CDR3 is built from 18 residues. CDR3 nucleotide sequence: TGTGCCAGCAGCTTAGGGGGGGCAGGGTGGAACGTCGGCTATGGCTACACCTTC. This sequence encodes CASSLGGAGWNVGYGYTF.

The chain recombines TRBV6-6 with TRBJ2-2; 8 bases match TRBD1. V gave up 7 bases and J gave up 0 bases; unmatched junction bases: 1. In germline, CDR1 is MNHNY, CDR2 SVGAGI (reference sequence). This CDR3 comprises 14 residues. CDR3 bases: TGTGCCAGCAAGGGACAGGCGAACACCGGGGAGCTGTTTTTT. As protein: CASKGQANTGELFF.

J is TRBJ2-7 and V is TRBV13; D is unresolved. Germline CDR1 and CDR2: PRHDT and FYEKMQ (reference sequence). The CDR3 runs 14 residues. V lost 5 bases and J 4 bases, leaving 15 bases between the germline ends. Here the CDR3 reads CASSAGPLGYEQYF. The CDR3 DNA reads as TGTGCCAGCAGCGCCGGGCCTTTGGGTTACGAGCAGTACTTC.

There are a few counts of this clone. This rearrangement joins TRBV7-9 to TRBJ1-6; D unresolved. V was shortened by 5 bases and J by 13 bases, with 21 bases between the two germline ends. The CDR3 length is 15 residues. In germline, CDR1 is SEHNR, CDR2 FQNEAQ (reference sequence). The CDR3: CASSRFDSGLLPLHF. CDR3 nucleotides: TGTGCCAGCAGCCGATTCGATTCGGGCTTACTGCCCCTCCACTTT.

The chain links TRBV5-6 to TRBJ2-7; 15 nucleotides agree with TRBD2. The CDR3 covers 17 residues. V was clipped by 0 bases and J by 7 bases; unmatched bases: 8. Germline CDR1 SGHDT, CDR2 YYEEEE. The CDR3 sequence is CASSLDGTSGRSGEQYF. The CDR3 nucleotides read TGTGCCAGCAGCTTGGACGGGACTAGCGGGAGGTCGGGTGAGCAGTACTTC. Full variable domain (rest looked up from reference TRBV5-6 and TRBJ2-7): DAGVTQSPTHLIKTRGQQVTLRCSPKSGHDTVSWYQQALGQGPQFIFQYYEEEERQRGNFPDRFSGHQFPNYSSELNVNALLLGDSALYLCASSLDGTSGRSGEQYFGPGTRLTVT.

This sequence joins TRBV5-1 and TRBJ1-1, with 7 bases lining up with TRBD1. This CDR3 has 13 residues. Germline V gives CDR1 SGHRS, CDR2 YFSETQ. Germline trimming cut 0 bases from V and 5 bases from J; bases unmatched to any gene: 1. The CDR3 is CASSLEGATEAFF. CDR3 nucleotides: TGCGCCAGCAGCTTGGAGGGGGCTACTGAAGCTTTCTTT.

The chain uses TRBV4-2 and TRBJ1-5; 9 bases match TRBD1. The CDR3 length is 14 residues. V was pared by 4 bases and J by 7 bases, with 5 bases of the junction left unmatched. CDR1 and CDR2 from the germline V gene are LGHNA and YNFKEQ. Here the CDR3 reads CASSPRDRDQPQHF. CDR3 in DNA: TGTGCCAGCAGCCCCCGGGACAGGGACCAGCCCCAGCATTTT.

V gene TRBV19 combines with J gene TRBJ1-5; 7 positions match TRBD1. The CDR3 runs 14 residues. Trimming at V came to 5 bases and at J to 4 bases, leaving 5 bases not matched to a gene. Per germline, CDR1 LNHDA and CDR2 SQIVND (reference sequence). In DNA, the CDR3 is TGTGCCAGTAGTTCGGAACAGGGGAATCAGCCCCAGCATTTT. Its translation is CASSSEQGNQPQHF. Variable domain in full (rest from reference TRBV19 and TRBJ1-5): DGGITQSPKYLFRKEGQNVTLSCEQNLNHDAMYWYRQDPGQGLRLIYYSQIVNDFQKGDIAEGYSVSREKKESFPLTVTSAQKNPTAFYLCASSSEQGNQPQHFGDGTRLSIL.

V is TRBV5-1 and J is TRBJ2-1, with D perhaps given as TRBD1 or TRBD2 (6 bases each). The CDR3 sequence is 13 residues long. Trimming cost V 0 bases and J 9 bases, with 10 bases left between them. Looked up from germline, CDR1 is SGHRS and CDR2 is YFSETQ. The CDR3 here is CASSLGGAVEQFF. The DNA of the CDR3 is TGCGCCAGCAGCTTGGGGGGGGCGGTTGAGCAGTTCTTC.